These 9 T cell receptor beta chains share one sample of origin, sequenced in a study of response to subunit inactivated influenza vaccine. MiXCR was run by TCRdb on the RT-PCR reads, yielding one entry per CDR3 protein. The repertoire consists of 650,000 to 700,000 distinct CDR3 sequences, with 15% to 18% occurring once and the leading ten covering approximately 10%. The source material was PBMCs from blood, sampled about 13 days after vaccination. The source of these receptors is a man in his forties or fifties who received an inactivated influenza vaccine.

Concerning this clonotype: An end of the junction does not agree with germline; a read error may underlie this. The gene calls are TRBV29-1 and TRBJ2-1; TRBD1 matches at 7 bases. The CDR3 loop spans 12 amino acids. From germline, CDR1 is SQVTM and CDR2 ANQGSEA. CDR3 in amino acids: CSVENSERGRFF. CDR3 coding DNA: TGCAGCGTTGAAAACTCTGAGAGGGGGCGCTTTTTC.

The chain employs TRBV18 and TRBJ1-4; 8 bases match TRBD1. Germline assignment: CDR1 KGHSH and CDR2 LQKENI. The CDR3 length is 14 residues. Germline trimming cut 6 bases from V and 6 bases from J; bases unmatched to any gene: 6. CDR3 in amino acids: CASSPRGRDEKLFF. The DNA for the CDR3 is TGTGCCAGCTCGCCCAGGGGGCGGGATGAAAAACTGTTTTTT. The full variable domain, its missing parts supplied by reference TRBV18 and TRBJ1-4, is NAGVMQNPRHLVRRRGQEARLRCSPMKGHSHVYWYRQLPEEGLKFMVYLQKENIIDESGMPKERFSAEFPKEGPSILRIQQVVRGDSAAYFCASSPRGRDEKLFFGSGTQLSVL.

The V call is TRBV20-1, the J call TRBJ2-3, with no clear D. The germline gives CDR1 DFQATT, CDR2 SNEGSKA (reference sequence). V was shortened by 5 bases and J by 0 bases, with 12 bases between the two germline ends. The CDR3 contains 14 residues. The DNA of the CDR3 is TGCAGTGCTGACGCTAGGCCCAGCACAGATACGCAGTATTTT. Amino acids: CSADARPSTDTQYF.

The CDR3 region is CSARGESGNTIYF. CDR3 nucleotides: TGCAGTGCTAGGGGGGAATCTGGAAACACCATATATTTT. This chain uses TRBV20-1 with TRBJ1-3; D might be TRBD1 (5 bases). The CDR3 runs 13 residues. Trimming left V 3 bases short and J 1 base short, with 7 bases between. Germline values: CDR1 DFQATT, CDR2 SNEGSKA (reference sequence).

This clonotype was observed a handful of times. The chain is built from TRBV29-1 and TRBJ1-1, with a tentative D call TRBD1 (5 bases). The V gene's germline CDR1 is SQVTM and CDR2 ANQGSEA. This CDR3 comprises 15 residues. Between the trimmed V and J ends, which lost 6 bases and 4 bases, there was a span of 21 bases. Here the CDR3 reads CSVPNPGEWITEAFF. In DNA, the CDR3 is TGCAGCGTCCCTAACCCGGGGGAATGGATCACTGAAGCTTTCTTT.

This clonotype was found many times. This rearrangement joins TRBV7-2 to TRBJ2-2, with TRBD2 matching over 9 bases. Trimming took 1 base from V and 4 from J; bases not matched to a gene: 4. Germline V gives CDR1 SGHTA, CDR2 FQGNSA. There are 16 residues in the CDR3. The chain's CDR3 is CASSLVSSGTTGELFF. Written as DNA, the CDR3 is TGTGCCAGCAGCTTAGTTTCTAGCGGGACCACCGGGGAGCTGTTTTTT.

This clonotype was detected a few times. V usage is TRBV5-1 and J usage is TRBJ2-1, with 8 positions matching TRBD2. V lost 0 bases, J lost 4 bases, and 12 bases stayed unmatched. From germline, CDR1 is SGHRS and CDR2 YFSETQ. The CDR3 consists of 18 residues. The DNA for the CDR3 is TGCGCCAGCAGCTTGGCTCGGGCTAGCGGGCCCCTGTACAATGAGCAGTTCTTC. This translates into CASSLARASGPLYNEQFF.

This chain connects TRBV12-3 or TRBV12-4 to TRBJ2-2; no clear D. The CDR3 loop spans 12 amino acids. The germline V and J ends were trimmed by 5 bases and 10 bases, with 11 bases remaining between them. The CDR3 coding sequence is TGTGCCAGCAGTCCCTATTCGACGGAGCTGTTTTTT. Amino acids: CASSPYSTELFF.

The V call is TRBV14, the J call TRBJ2-5; perhaps TRBD1 as D (6 bases). This CDR3 is built from 17 residues. V gave up 1 base and J gave up 2 bases, with 17 bases separating them. Per germline, CDR1 SGHDN and CDR2 FVKESK. The chain's CDR3 is CASSQVGGVSPQETQYF. DNA for the CDR3: TGTGCCAGCAGCCAAGTTGGGGGCGTATCGCCGCAAGAGACCCAGTACTTC.